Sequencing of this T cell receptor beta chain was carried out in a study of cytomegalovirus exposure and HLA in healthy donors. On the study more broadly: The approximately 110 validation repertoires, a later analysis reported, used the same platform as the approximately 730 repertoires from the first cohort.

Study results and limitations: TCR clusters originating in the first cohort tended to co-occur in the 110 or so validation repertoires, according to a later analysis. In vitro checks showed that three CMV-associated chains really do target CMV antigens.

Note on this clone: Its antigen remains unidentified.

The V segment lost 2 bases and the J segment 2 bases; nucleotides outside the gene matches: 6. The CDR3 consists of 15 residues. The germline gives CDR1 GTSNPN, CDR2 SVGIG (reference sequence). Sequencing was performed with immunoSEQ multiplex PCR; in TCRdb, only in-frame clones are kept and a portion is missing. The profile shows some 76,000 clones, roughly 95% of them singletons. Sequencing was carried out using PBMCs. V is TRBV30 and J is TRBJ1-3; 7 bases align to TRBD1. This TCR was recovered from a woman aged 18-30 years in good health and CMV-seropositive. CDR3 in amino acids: CAWSQLGTAGNTIYF. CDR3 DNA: TGTGCCTGGAGTCAATTAGGGACAGCTGGAAACACCATATATTTT. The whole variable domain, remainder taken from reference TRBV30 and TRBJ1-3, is SQTIHQWPATLVQPVGSPLSLECTVEGTSNPNLYWYRQAAGRGLQLLFYSVGIGQISSEVPQNLSASRPQDRQFILSSKKLLLSDSGFYLCAWSQLGTAGNTIYFGEGSWLTVV.